The 20 T cell receptor beta chains listed next were all sequenced from one sample in a study of blood T cells in healthy people across ages (dated by TCRdb to about 2015). The receptor library was made with 5' RACE. The instrument was an Illumina HiSeq 2500. A second PCR of 7 to 11 cycles was run with a J-beta primer mix and a sample-barcoded 5' primer. TCRdb redid the processing of the public reads, applying fastp at Q25 and MiXCR, and retained in-frame beta chains. Each CDR3 protein appears once, grouped with its most common genes and DNA. The sample data list around 800,000 distinct CDR3 sequences, and 55% to 65% of these were observed just once. Of the sample, 25% to 30% is held by the ten largest clones. Sample: blood. The receptor set was obtained from a man aged 25 to 40 in good health.

Remarks on this clonotype: An end of the junction differs from the germline gene, which may be a read error. The rearrangement uses TRBV28 and TRBJ2-2; TRBD2 agrees at 9 bases. The CDR3 is made up of 15 amino acids. Germline CDR1 MDHEN, CDR2 SYDVKM. CDR3 loop: CASNEGLANSGELFF. The CDR3 DNA reads TGTGCCAGCAACGAGGGACTAGCTAACAGCGGGGAGCTGTTTTTT.

The gene calls are TRBV5-6 and TRBJ1-1; D unclear. The CDR3 has 14 amino acids. CDR1 is SGHDT, CDR2 YYEEEE, per germline. The V end was cut by 1 base, the J end by 4 bases, with 11 bases between. The CDR3 coding sequence is TGTGCCAGCAGCTTGACTTGGGTAGGCACTGAAGCTTTCTTT. Translating it yields CASSLTWVGTEAFF.

V usage is TRBV28 and J usage is TRBJ2-3; unclear D gene. V lost 6 bases, J lost 0 bases, and 13 bases lay in between. The germline V gene has CDR1 MDHEN and CDR2 SYDVKM. The CDR3 spans 15 residues. In DNA, the CDR3 is TGTGCCAGCAGCACTACTATGTCTAGCACAGATACGCAGTATTTT. It is translated as CASSTTMSSTDTQYF.

This chain joins TRBV25-1 and TRBJ2-7, with D unresolved. The CDR3 spans 16 residues. Germline assignment: CDR1 MGHDK and CDR2 SYGVNS. V lost 3 bases to trimming and J lost 2 bases, with 17 bases between them. The CDR3 bases are TGTGCCAGCAGTGAGGTTTTCGGCTTTTACACCTACGAGCAGTACTTC. It codes for CASSEVFGFYTYEQYF.

J is TRBJ2-5 and V is TRBV15, with D possibly called TRBD1 or TRBD2 (5 bases each). V shed 1 base and J shed 2 bases, with 11 bases lying between them. The CDR3 is made up of 15 amino acids. Germline lookup yields CDR1 LNHNV and CDR2 YYDKDF (reference sequence). The CDR3 DNA reads as TGTGCCACCAGCAGAGCGCAGGGACCTCAAGAGACCCAGTACTTC. This translates into CATSRAQGPQETQYF.

The CDR3 spells CASGGPSPDTQYF. The CDR3 DNA sequence: TGCGCCAGCGGCGGCCCCTCCCCAGATACGCAGTATTTT. The chain joins TRBV5-1 to TRBJ2-3, with D hard to call. Germline CDR1 is SGHRS and CDR2 is YFSETQ. The CDR3 is 13 amino acids. Trimming left V 7 bases short and J 4 bases short, with 13 bases between.

The CDR3 sequence is CSAKDSFSYEQYF. The CDR3 bases are TGCAGTGCCAAGGACAGTTTCTCCTACGAGCAGTACTTC. V is TRBV20-1 and J is TRBJ2-7, with a weak D call TRBD1 (6 bases). This CDR3 is 13 amino acids long. The germline gives CDR1 DFQATT, CDR2 SNEGSKA (reference sequence). Trimming removed 6 bases at V and 0 bases at J, with 12 bases between.

J is TRBJ1-2 and V is TRBV15; TRBD1 matches 7 bases. CDR1 is LNHNV and CDR2 is YYDKDF in the germline V gene (reference sequence). Unmatched junction bases numbered 7, after V lost 0 bases and J lost 6 bases. CDR3 length: 15 residues. Here the CDR3 reads CATSRDRGQYNGYTF. The CDR3 DNA follows: TGTGCCACCAGCAGAGATAGGGGACAGTACAATGGCTACACCTTC. Full variable domain (missing parts from reference TRBV15 and TRBJ1-2): DAMVIQNPRYQVTQFGKPVTLSCSQTLNHNVMYWYQQKSSQAPKLLFHYYDKDFNNEADTPDNFQSRRPNTSFCFLDIRSPGLGDTAMYLCATSRDRGQYNGYTFGSGTRLTVV.

This clonotype has a count of ten or more. The rearrangement joins TRBV2 to TRBJ2-3; D might be TRBD1 (6 bases). The germline CDR1 and CDR2 sequences are SNHLY and FYNNEI. This CDR3 region has 15 residues. V lost 6 bases to trimming and J lost 0 bases, with 13 bases between them. In DNA, the CDR3 is TGTGCCAGCAGAGACGGACAGTTTAGCACAGATACGCAGTATTTT. Translation gives CASRDGQFSTDTQYF.

The chain combines TRBV12-3 or TRBV12-4 with TRBJ2-3, with 12 bases matching TRBD2. The CDR3 extends over 18 amino acids. The J segment lost 1 base and the V segment lost 5 bases, leaving 10 bases of the junction unmatched. The CDR3 bases are TGTGCCAGCAGTCCCCCTAGCGGGGGGGTGATTGGCACAGATACGCAGTATTTT. This gives the protein CASSPPSGGVIGTDTQYF.

The genes are TRBV14 and TRBJ1-1; no firm D call. The CDR3 has 15 residues. Germline V gene data show CDR1 as SGHDN and CDR2 as FVKESK. Trimming cost V 4 bases and J 0 bases, with 12 bases left between them. CDR3: CASSPFLLMNTEAFF. The CDR3 nucleotides are TGTGCCAGCAGCCCCTTCTTACTCATGAACACTGAAGCTTTCTTT.

The chain combines TRBV7-9 with TRBJ1-2; the D gene is possibly TRBD1 (6 bases). V lost 4 bases, J lost 0 bases, and 12 bases lay in between. The germline V gene has CDR1 SEHNR and CDR2 FQNEAQ (reference sequence). The CDR3 is 15 residues long. As DNA, the CDR3 is TGTGCCAGCAGCTCTCGCAGGGGTACTAACTATGGCTACACCTTC. This encodes CASSSRRGTNYGYTF.

This clonotype was found a few times. The rearrangement links TRBV4-3 to TRBJ2-3, with D possibly being TRBD2 (5 bases). Deletions cut 1 base from V and 2 bases from J, with 10 bases between. There are 15 residues in the CDR3. Germline-derived CDR1 and CDR2 are LGHNA and YSLEER. The DNA of the CDR3 is TGCGCCAGCAGCCAAGGGCTAGCAGTCACAGATACGCAGTATTTT. It yields the protein CASSQGLAVTDTQYF.

The chain uses TRBV7-2 and TRBJ1-5, with D uncertain. The CDR3 length is 13 residues. Deletions cut 0 bases from V and 9 bases from J, with 9 bases between. Germline CDR1 and CDR2: SGHTA and FQGNSA. DNA of the CDR3: TGTGCCAGCAGCTTAGCAGAAAGGCGGCCCCAGCATTTT. Its translation is CASSLAERRPQHF. The full variable domain, rest sourced from reference TRBV7-2 and TRBJ1-5, is GAGVSQSPSNKVTEKGKDVELRCDPISGHTALYWYRQSLGQGLEFLIYFQGNSAPDKSGLPSDRFSAERTGGSVSTLTIQRTQQEDSAVYLCASSLAERRPQHFGDGTRLSIL.

The chain couples TRBV7-3 to TRBJ2-7; 10 nucleotides match TRBD2. After removal of 6 bases from V and 0 bases from J, the junction contained 11 bases not matched to a gene. CDR3 length: 17 amino acids. Germline lookup yields CDR1 SGHTA and CDR2 FQGTGA. DNA of the CDR3: TGTGCCAGCAGGCATTGTTGGCTAGCGGGGGACTCCTACGAGCAGTACTTC. This codes for CASRHCWLAGDSYEQYF.

The genes are TRBV6-6 and TRBJ2-5; 11 bases align to TRBD2. Near its end, the DNA agrees better with TRBJ2-7, so the J call may be wrong. This CDR3 is 15 amino acids long. The germline V gene encodes CDR1 MNHNY and CDR2 SVGAGI (reference sequence). The CDR3 spells CASSPLRLAGSEQYF. In DNA, the CDR3 is TGTGCCAGCAGTCCCCTACGACTAGCGGGGTCCGAGCAGTACTTC.

The CDR3: CSARPSGGSTVGYNEQFF. In DNA form, the CDR3 reads TGCAGTGCTAGACCTAGCGGGGGCTCTACCGTGGGTTACAATGAGCAGTTCTTC. The chain employs TRBV20-1 and TRBJ2-1, with TRBD2 matching over 10 bases. Per the germline V gene, CDR1 is DFQATT and CDR2 is SNEGSKA (reference sequence). The CDR3 sequence is 18 residues long. The ends lost 2 bases at V and 4 bases at J; junction bases unmatched: 14.

This clonotype was detected a few times. CDR3 sequence reads: CASSLSWTNPNRELFF. In DNA form, the CDR3 reads TGTGCCAGCAGCTTAAGTTGGACTAACCCCAACCGGGAGCTGTTTTTT. The chain couples TRBV7-2 to TRBJ2-2; D might be TRBD2 (6 bases). Germline V gene lookup returns CDR1 SGHTA and CDR2 FQGNSA. V lost 2 bases and J 9 bases, leaving 19 bases between the germline ends. CDR3 length: 16 residues.

This clonotype was detected a few times. The chain is built from TRBV7-9 and TRBJ2-7, with 10 bases aligning to TRBD1. This CDR3 is built from 15 residues. Germline CDR1 SEHNR, CDR2 FQNEAQ (reference sequence). Trimming took 5 bases from V and 7 from J; bases not matched to a gene: 11. The CDR3 region is CASSSRDRGLWEQYF. CDR3 bases: TGTGCCAGCAGCAGCCGGGACAGGGGTCTGTGGGAGCAGTACTTC.

The chain combines TRBV14 with TRBJ2-7; no clear D gene. The germline V gene has CDR1 SGHDN and CDR2 FVKESK. V lost 3 bases and J lost 7, with 13 bases in between. The CDR3 covers 13 residues. The CDR3 region is CASSHRPRWEQYF. In nucleotides, the CDR3 is TGTGCCAGCAGCCATCGTCCACGGTGGGAGCAGTACTTC.